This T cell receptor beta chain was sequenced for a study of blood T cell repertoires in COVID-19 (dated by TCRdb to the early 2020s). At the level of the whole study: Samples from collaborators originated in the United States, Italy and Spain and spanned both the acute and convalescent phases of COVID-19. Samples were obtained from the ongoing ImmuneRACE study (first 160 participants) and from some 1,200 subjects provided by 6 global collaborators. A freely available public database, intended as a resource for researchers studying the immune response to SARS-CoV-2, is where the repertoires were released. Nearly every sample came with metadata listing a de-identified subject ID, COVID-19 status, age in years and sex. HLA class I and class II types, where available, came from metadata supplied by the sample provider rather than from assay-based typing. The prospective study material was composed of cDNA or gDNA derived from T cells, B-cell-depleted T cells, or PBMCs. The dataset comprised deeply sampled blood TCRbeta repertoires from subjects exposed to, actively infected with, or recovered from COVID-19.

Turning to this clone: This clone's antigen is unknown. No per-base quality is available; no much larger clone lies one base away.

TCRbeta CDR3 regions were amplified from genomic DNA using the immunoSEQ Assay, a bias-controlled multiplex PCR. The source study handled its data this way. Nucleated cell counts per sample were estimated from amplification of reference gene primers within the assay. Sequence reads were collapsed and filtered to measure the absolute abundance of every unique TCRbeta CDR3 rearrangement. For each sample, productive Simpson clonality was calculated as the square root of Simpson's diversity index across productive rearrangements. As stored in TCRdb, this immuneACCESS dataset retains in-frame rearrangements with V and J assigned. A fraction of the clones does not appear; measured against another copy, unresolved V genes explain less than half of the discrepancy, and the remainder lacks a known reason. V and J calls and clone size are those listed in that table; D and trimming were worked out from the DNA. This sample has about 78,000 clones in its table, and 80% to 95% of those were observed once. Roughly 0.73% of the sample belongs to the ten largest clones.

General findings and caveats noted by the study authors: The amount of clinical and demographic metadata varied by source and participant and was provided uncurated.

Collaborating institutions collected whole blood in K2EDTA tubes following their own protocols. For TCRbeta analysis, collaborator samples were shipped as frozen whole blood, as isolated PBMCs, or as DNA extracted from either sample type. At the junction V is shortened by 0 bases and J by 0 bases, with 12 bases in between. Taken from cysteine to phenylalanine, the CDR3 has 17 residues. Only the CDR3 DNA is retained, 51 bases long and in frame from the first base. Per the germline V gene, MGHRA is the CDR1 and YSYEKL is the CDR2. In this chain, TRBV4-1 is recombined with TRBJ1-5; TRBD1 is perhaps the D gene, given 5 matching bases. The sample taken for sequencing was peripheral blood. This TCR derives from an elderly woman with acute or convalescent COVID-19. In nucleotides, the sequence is TGCGCCAGCAGCCAAGAGAGGCGACAGTCTAGCAATCAGCCCCAGCATTTT. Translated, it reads CASSQERRQSSNQPQHF.